These 26 T cell receptor beta chains were all obtained from the same sample, sequenced in a study of cytomegalovirus exposure and HLA in healthy donors. The PCR employed 60 Vbeta primers together with 13 Jbeta primers. Some clones are missing from TCRdb's copy, which holds only in-frame ones; the method was immunoSEQ multiplex PCR. The sample consists of under 150,000 clones, roughly 85% of them appearing once. Specimen: PBMCs. All receptors derive from a male donor in good health and CMV-seronegative.

The chain uses TRBV10-3 and TRBJ2-1; D is perhaps TRBD2 (5 bases). V dropped 5 bases and J dropped 9 bases, with 20 bases sitting between them. This CDR3 is 15 amino acids long. Germline lookup yields CDR1 ENHRY and CDR2 SYGVKD. CDR3 coding DNA: TGTGCCATCAGTTCAATGGGAGAAGGGTTCGCTGAGCAGTTCTTC. Its protein product is CAISSMGEGFAEQFF.

V and J are TRBV4-1 and TRBJ2-7; tentatively, D is TRBD2 (5 bases). CDR3 length: 14 residues. Germline V lookup: CDR1 MGHRA, CDR2 YSYEKL. V dropped 4 bases and J dropped 2 bases, with 12 bases sitting between them. The CDR3 loop reads CASSPRTDPYEQYF. The CDR3 bases are TGCGCCAGCAGCCCCAGGACTGATCCCTACGAGCAGTACTTC.

This clone was observed a few times. The gene calls are TRBV27 and TRBJ2-7; D perhaps matches TRBD1 (5 bases). CDR3 length: 14 amino acids. Per germline, CDR1 MNHEY and CDR2 SMNVEV (reference sequence). V was cut by 4 bases and J by 2 bases, with 12 bases left in between. The CDR3 is CASSSVDRAYEQYF. The CDR3 DNA reads TGTGCCAGCAGTTCGGTCGACAGAGCCTACGAGCAGTACTTC.

The CDR3 here is CASSSRTSGTPTDTQYF. CDR3 DNA: TGTGCCAGCAGCTCCAGGACTAGCGGGACTCCCACAGATACGCAGTATTTT. The rearrangement joins TRBV7-3 to TRBJ2-3; 12 bases are shared with TRBD2. Losses at the gene ends were 4 bases for V and 2 bases for J; bases not matched to a gene: 7. Germline CDR1 SGHTA, CDR2 FQGTGA. The CDR3 has 17 amino acids.

V and J are TRBV2 and TRBJ1-5; tentative D call: TRBD1 (5 bases). Per the germline V gene, CDR1 is SNHLY and CDR2 is FYNNEI. This CDR3 is built from 17 residues. The V and J ends lost 3 bases and 5 bases respectively, with 20 bases between them. CDR3 region: CASSEAWRGGVDQPQHF. The CDR3 DNA sequence: TGTGCCAGCAGTGAGGCCTGGCGCGGGGGTGTCGATCAGCCCCAGCATTTT.

The chain is built from TRBV7-7 and TRBJ2-5, with D possibly being TRBD1 (6 bases). V dropped 0 bases and J dropped 5 bases, with 19 bases sitting between them. The V gene's germline CDR1 is SSHAT and CDR2 FNYEAQ (reference sequence). The CDR3 runs 17 residues. Here the CDR3 DNA reads TGTGCCAGCAGCTTAGCGGATCAGGGGCCCCTGAGGGAGACCCAGTACTTC. Translation: CASSLADQGPLRETQYF.

CDR3 protein: CASSLVAASYNEQFF. The CDR3 region has the DNA TGTGCCAGCAGCTTAGTAGCGGCGTCCTACAATGAGCAGTTCTTC. This rearrangement joins TRBV7-3 to TRBJ2-1, with a possible D match to TRBD2 (6 bases). Germline loops: CDR1 SGHTA, CDR2 FQGTGA. This CDR3 spans 15 amino acids. The V gene lost 2 bases and the J gene lost 1 base, with 9 bases spanning the gap.

The CDR3 DNA reads TGTGCCAGTAGTATGTGGGAAATCAGGGGGCGAACTGAAGCTTTCTTT. Its protein is CASSMWEIRGRTEAFF. The chain employs TRBV19 and TRBJ1-1, with 8 bases matching TRBD1. This CDR3 has 16 residues. CDR1 is LNHDA and CDR2 is SQIVND in the germline V gene (reference sequence). Trimming cost V 3 bases and J 5 bases; bases outside gene matches: 11.

The chain carries TRBV30 and TRBJ1-4, with a weak D call TRBD1 (6 bases). CDR3 length equals 13 residues. V dropped 1 base and J dropped 8 bases, with 11 bases sitting between them. Per the germline V gene, CDR1 is GTSNPN and CDR2 is SVGIG (reference sequence). DNA for the CDR3: TGTGCCTGGAGTGCGGGAGGGGGGGAAAAACTGTTTTTT. This sequence encodes CAWSAGGGEKLFF. Full variable domain (outside the CDR3, taken from reference TRBV30 and TRBJ1-4): SQTIHQWPATLVQPVGSPLSLECTVEGTSNPNLYWYRQAAGRGLQLLFYSVGIGQISSEVPQNLSASRPQDRQFILSSKKLLLSDSGFYLCAWSAGGGEKLFFGSGTQLSVL.

This chain links TRBV4-1 with TRBJ2-3; D is ambiguous. The ends were cut back, 0 bases at V and 0 bases at J, with 13 bases in the middle. The V gene's germline CDR1 is MGHRA and CDR2 YSYEKL. This CDR3 has 17 residues. The DNA of the CDR3 is TGCGCCAGCAGCCAAGAACCCATCCTTACTAGCACAGATACGCAGTATTTT. It is translated as CASSQEPILTSTDTQYF.

The rearrangement joins TRBV4-3 to TRBJ2-1; D perhaps matches TRBD2 (6 bases). Germline loops: CDR1 LGHNA, CDR2 YSLEER. Trimming took 4 bases from V and 7 from J, leaving 17 bases between them. This CDR3 has 15 residues. In DNA form, the CDR3 reads TGCGCCAGCAGCCCAGGAGGGAGTCCATGGAATGAGCAGTTCTTC. Residues: CASSPGGSPWNEQFF.

This clone was detected only a few times. The chain has TRBV5-1 and TRBJ2-1, with 12 bases lining up with TRBD2. The CDR3 is 16 residues long. Germline CDR1 and CDR2: SGHRS and YFSETQ. V shed 4 bases, J shed 9 bases, and the junction held 11 bases outside the gene matches. CDR3 DNA: TGCGCCAGCAGCCCAAGCCCTAGCGGGAGGGCGAGTGAGCAGTTCTTC. This codes for CASSPSPSGRASEQFF.

The chain carries TRBV6-5 and TRBJ1-5; D may be TRBD1 (6 bases). Germline V gene lookup returns CDR1 MNHEY and CDR2 SVGAGI. Trimming took 5 bases from V and 0 from J, leaving 11 bases between them. CDR3 length: 15 amino acids. As DNA, the CDR3 is TGTGCCAGCAGTACCGGACAGTATAGCAATCAGCCCCAGCATTTT. Its protein is CASSTGQYSNQPQHF.

V and J are TRBV19 and TRBJ2-7; 10 bases are a match to TRBD2. The CDR3 is 15 amino acids. J lost 3 bases, V lost 2 bases, and 4 bases had no gene match. CDR1 is LNHDA, CDR2 SQIVND, per germline (reference sequence). Here the CDR3 reads CASSIIVAGGYEQYF. Here the CDR3 DNA reads TGTGCCAGTAGTATAATAGTAGCGGGGGGCTACGAGCAGTACTTC.

The chain recombines TRBV9 with TRBJ2-2; TRBD2 aligns across 10 bases. The CDR3 has 16 residues. The germline gives CDR1 SGDLS, CDR2 YYNGEE. V trimming: 0 bases; J trimming: 8 bases; junction bases outside the gene matches: 7. The CDR3 nucleotides read TGTGCCAGCAGCGTAGTTCCAGCGGGGGGGCCGGGGGAGCTGTTTTTT. Translated, it gives CASSVVPAGGPGELFF.

V and J are TRBV7-9 and TRBJ2-3, with D tentatively TRBD2 (6 bases). Germline V CDR1 and CDR2: SEHNR, FQNEAQ (reference sequence). The CDR3 contains 16 residues. Between the trimmed V and J ends, which lost 5 bases and 2 bases, there was a span of 17 bases. The CDR3 DNA reads as TGTGCCAGCAGCCTCACTTCGGCGGGGACCACAGATACGCAGTATTTT. Translating gives CASSLTSAGTTDTQYF.

The CDR3 DNA follows: TGTGCCAGCGGTACAGCTAATCAGCCCCAGCATTTT. Its protein product is CASGTANQPQHF. V is TRBV6-6 and J is TRBJ1-5; D is uncertain. Trimming took off 8 bases at V and 4 bases at J, with 9 bases between the two ends. The CDR3 spans 12 residues. Germline lookup yields CDR1 MNHNY and CDR2 SVGAGI (reference sequence).

J is TRBJ2-7 and V is TRBV28, with 8 bases aligning to TRBD2. CDR3 size: 14 residues. V lost 8 bases and J lost 2; bases outside the gene matches: 8. Germline V gives CDR1 MDHEN, CDR2 SYDVKM. CDR3: CASLKAGETYEQYF. The CDR3 DNA reads as TGTGCCAGCTTAAAAGCGGGAGAGACCTACGAGCAGTACTTC. Based on the CDR3 plus reference TRBV28 and TRBJ2-7, the full variable domain is DVKVTQSSRYLVKRTGEKVFLECVQDMDHENMFWYRQDPGLGLRLIYFSYDVKMKEKGDIPEGYSVSREKKERFSLILESASTNQTSMYLCASLKAGETYEQYFGPGTRLTVT.

The J gene is TRBJ1-2, the V gene TRBV20-1, with a tentative D call TRBD1 (5 bases). CDR1 is DFQATT, CDR2 SNEGSKA, per germline (reference sequence). The CDR3 runs 10 residues. The CDR3 reads CSGSGGGYTF. The CDR3 coding sequence is TGCAGCGGATCGGGGGGTGGCTACACCTTC.

This clone turned up a few times. The chain couples TRBV6-6 to TRBJ2-7, with 7 bases fitting TRBD2. This CDR3 is built from 15 residues. In germline, CDR1 is MNHNY, CDR2 SVGAGI (reference sequence). The V gene end was trimmed by 7 bases and the J gene end by 0 bases; junction bases not matched to a gene: 9. The CDR3 reads CASTPKRGRSYEQYF. For the CDR3, the DNA is TGTGCCAGCACCCCCAAGCGGGGACGCTCCTACGAGCAGTACTTC.

This clone was observed once. This sequence joins TRBV4-3 and TRBJ2-2; TRBD1 agrees at 7 bases. Trimming took 3 bases from V and 3 from J; bases not matched to a gene: 10. This CDR3 contains 17 residues. Germline V gene sequence: CDR1 LGHNA, CDR2 YSLEER. The CDR3 spells CASSQGRGYVDTGELFF. For the CDR3, the DNA is TGCGCCAGCAGCCAGGGCAGGGGGTACGTGGACACCGGGGAGCTGTTTTTT.

J is TRBJ2-7 and V is TRBV4-1; D ambiguous. The CDR3 has 12 amino acids. Deletions cut 0 bases from V and 4 bases from J, with 4 bases between. Germline CDR1 and CDR2: MGHRA and YSYEKL. The CDR3: CASSQDFYEQYF. The CDR3 nucleotides read TGCGCCAGCAGCCAAGACTTTTACGAGCAGTACTTC.

Ten or more counts support this clone. V gene TRBV11-2 combines with J gene TRBJ2-1; 7 nucleotides match TRBD2. Germline lookup yields CDR1 SGHAT and CDR2 FQNNGV. The V segment lost 5 bases and the J segment 2 bases; nucleotides outside the gene matches: 6. CDR3 length: 15 amino acids. The CDR3 protein is CASSQGLEAYNEQFF. As DNA, the CDR3 is TGTGCCAGCAGCCAAGGACTAGAGGCCTACAATGAGCAGTTCTTC.

This sequence joins TRBV2 and TRBJ1-5, with a possible D match to TRBD1 (5 bases). The V and J ends lost 6 bases and 5 bases respectively, with 11 bases between them. The CDR3 contains 13 residues. CDR1 is SNHLY and CDR2 is FYNNEI in the germline V gene. In DNA form, the CDR3 reads TGTGCCAGCAGACGCGGGGGGGATCAGCCCCAGCATTTT. Its translation: CASRRGGDQPQHF.

The rearrangement links TRBV14 to TRBJ2-2, with TRBD1 identical over 8 bases. From germline, CDR1 is SGHDN and CDR2 FVKESK. This CDR3 spans 17 amino acids. After removal of 1 base from V and 3 bases from J, the junction contained 7 bases not matched to a gene. CDR3 bases: TGTGCCAGCAGCCAAGCTATCGGGACAGGTTACACCGGGGAGCTGTTTTTT. It specifies CASSQAIGTGYTGELFF.

The gene calls are TRBV29-1 and TRBJ1-2; 8 bases agree with TRBD1. In germline, CDR1 is SQVTM, CDR2 ANQGSEA. The CDR3 covers 10 residues. V trimming: 6 bases; J trimming: 8 bases; junction bases outside the gene matches: 2. CDR3 DNA: TGCAGCGTGACAGGGGACGGCTACACCTTC. It is translated as CSVTGDGYTF.